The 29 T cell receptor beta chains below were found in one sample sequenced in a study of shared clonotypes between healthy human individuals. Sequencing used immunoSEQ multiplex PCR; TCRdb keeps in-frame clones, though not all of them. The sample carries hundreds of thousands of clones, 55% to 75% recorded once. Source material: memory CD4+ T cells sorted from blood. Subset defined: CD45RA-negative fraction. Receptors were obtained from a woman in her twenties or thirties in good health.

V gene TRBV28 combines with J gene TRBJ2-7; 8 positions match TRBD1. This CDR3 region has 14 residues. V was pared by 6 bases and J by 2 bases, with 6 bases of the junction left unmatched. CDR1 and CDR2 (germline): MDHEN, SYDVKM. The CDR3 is CASRDRGSTYEQYF. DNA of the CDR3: TGTGCCAGCAGAGACAGGGGCTCAACCTACGAGCAGTACTTC. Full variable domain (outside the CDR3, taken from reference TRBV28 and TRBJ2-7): DVKVTQSSRYLVKRTGEKVFLECVQDMDHENMFWYRQDPGLGLRLIYFSYDVKMKEKGDIPEGYSVSREKKERFSLILESASTNQTSMYLCASRDRGSTYEQYFGPGTRLTVT.

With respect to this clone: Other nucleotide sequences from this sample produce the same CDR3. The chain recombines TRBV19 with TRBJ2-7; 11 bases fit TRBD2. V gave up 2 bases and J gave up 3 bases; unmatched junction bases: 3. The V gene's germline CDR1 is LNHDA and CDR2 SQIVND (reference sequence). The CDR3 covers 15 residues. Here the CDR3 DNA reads TGTGCCAGTAGTATACTAGCGGGAGGTCACTACGAGCAGTACTTC. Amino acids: CASSILAGGHYEQYF.

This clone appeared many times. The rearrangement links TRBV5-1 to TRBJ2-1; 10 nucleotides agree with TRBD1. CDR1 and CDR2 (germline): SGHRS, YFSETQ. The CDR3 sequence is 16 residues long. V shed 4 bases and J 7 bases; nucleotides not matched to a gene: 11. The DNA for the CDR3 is TGCGCCAGCAGCCGAGCCGCAGGACAGGGGGGGAATGAGCAGTTCTTC. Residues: CASSRAAGQGGNEQFF.

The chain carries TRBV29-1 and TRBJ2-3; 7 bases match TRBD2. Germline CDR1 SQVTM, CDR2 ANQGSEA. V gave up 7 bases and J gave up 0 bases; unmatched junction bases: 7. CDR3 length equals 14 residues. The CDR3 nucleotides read TGCAGCGGCGCACTAGCGTCTAGCACAGATACGCAGTATTTT. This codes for CSGALASSTDTQYF.

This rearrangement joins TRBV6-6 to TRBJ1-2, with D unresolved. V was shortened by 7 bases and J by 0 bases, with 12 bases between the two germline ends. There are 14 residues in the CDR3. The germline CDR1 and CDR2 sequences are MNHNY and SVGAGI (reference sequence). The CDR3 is CASIGFLSNYGYTF. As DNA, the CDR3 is TGTGCCAGCATTGGGTTTCTGTCTAACTATGGCTACACCTTC.

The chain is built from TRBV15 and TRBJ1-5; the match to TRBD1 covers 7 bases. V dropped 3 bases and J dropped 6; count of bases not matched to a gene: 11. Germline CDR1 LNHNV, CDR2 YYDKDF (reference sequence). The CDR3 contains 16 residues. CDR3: CATSSQTGIYSQPQHF. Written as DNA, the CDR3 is TGTGCCACCAGCAGTCAGACAGGGATTTACAGTCAGCCCCAGCATTTT.

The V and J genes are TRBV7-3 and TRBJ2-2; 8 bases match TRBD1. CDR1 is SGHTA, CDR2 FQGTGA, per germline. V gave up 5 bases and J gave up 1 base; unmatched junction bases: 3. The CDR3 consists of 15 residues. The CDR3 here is CASSKTGVNTGELFF. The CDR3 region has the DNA TGTGCCAGCAGCAAGACAGGGGTGAACACCGGGGAGCTGTTTTTT.

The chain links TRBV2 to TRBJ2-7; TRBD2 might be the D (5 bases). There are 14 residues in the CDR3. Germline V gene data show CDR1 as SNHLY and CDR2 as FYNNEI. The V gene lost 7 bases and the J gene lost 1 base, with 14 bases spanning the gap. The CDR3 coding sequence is TGTGCCAGCACCCTCCGACGGGATTCCTACGAGCAGTACTTC. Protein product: CASTLRRDSYEQYF.

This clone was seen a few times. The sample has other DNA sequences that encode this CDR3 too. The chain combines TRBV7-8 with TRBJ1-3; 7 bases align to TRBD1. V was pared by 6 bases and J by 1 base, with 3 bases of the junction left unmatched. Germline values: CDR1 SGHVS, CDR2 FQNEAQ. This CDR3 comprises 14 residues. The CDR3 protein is CASSRQGSGNTIYF. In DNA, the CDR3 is TGTGCCAGCAGTCGACAGGGTTCTGGAAACACCATATATTTT. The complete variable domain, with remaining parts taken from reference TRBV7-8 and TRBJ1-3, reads GAGVSQSPRYKVAKRGQDVALRCDPISGHVSLFWYQQALGQGPEFLTYFQNEAQLDKSGLPSDRFFAERPEGSVSTLKIQRTQQEDSAVYLCASSRQGSGNTIYFGEGSWLTVV.

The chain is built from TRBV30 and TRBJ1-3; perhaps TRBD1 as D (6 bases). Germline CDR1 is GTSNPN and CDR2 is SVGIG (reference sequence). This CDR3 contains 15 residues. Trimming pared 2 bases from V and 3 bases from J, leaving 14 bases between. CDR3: CAWSSPGTLGNTIYF. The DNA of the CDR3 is TGTGCCTGGAGTTCCCCCGGGACACTTGGAAACACCATATATTTT.

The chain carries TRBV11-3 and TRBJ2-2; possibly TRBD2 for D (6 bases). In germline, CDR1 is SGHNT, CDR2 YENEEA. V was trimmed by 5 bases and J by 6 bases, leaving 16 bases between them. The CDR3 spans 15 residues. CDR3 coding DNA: TGTGCCAGCAGCGCCCCCGCCGGACTACCCGGGGAGCTGTTTTTT. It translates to CASSAPAGLPGELFF.

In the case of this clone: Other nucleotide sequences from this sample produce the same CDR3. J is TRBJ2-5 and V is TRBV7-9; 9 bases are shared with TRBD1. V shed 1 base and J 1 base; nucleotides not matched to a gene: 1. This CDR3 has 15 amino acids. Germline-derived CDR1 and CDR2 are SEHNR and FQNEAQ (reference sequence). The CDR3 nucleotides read TGTGCCAGCAGCTTAGGGGGACAGGGCCAAGAGACCCAGTACTTC. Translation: CASSLGGQGQETQYF.

The CDR3 loop reads CASSYHRGATEAFF. Written as DNA, the CDR3 is TGTGCCAGCAGTTACCACAGGGGAGCAACTGAAGCTTTCTTT. The gene calls are TRBV28 and TRBJ1-1; 7 bases map to TRBD1. The CDR3 totals 14 residues. Trimming at V came to 4 bases and at J to 5 bases, leaving 7 bases not matched to a gene. In germline, CDR1 is MDHEN, CDR2 SYDVKM.

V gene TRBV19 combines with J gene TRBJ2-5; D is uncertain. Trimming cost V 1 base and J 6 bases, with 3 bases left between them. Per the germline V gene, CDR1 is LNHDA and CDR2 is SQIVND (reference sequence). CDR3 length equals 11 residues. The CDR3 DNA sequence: TGTGCCAGTAGTATAGGCAAGACCCAGTACTTC. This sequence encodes CASSIGKTQYF.

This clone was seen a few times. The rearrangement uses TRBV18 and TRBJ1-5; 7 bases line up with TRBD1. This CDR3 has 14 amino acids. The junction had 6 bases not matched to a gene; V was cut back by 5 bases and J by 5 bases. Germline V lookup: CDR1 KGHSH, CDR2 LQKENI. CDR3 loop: CASSYDREYQPQHF. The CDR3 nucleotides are TGTGCCAGCTCATATGACAGGGAGTATCAGCCCCAGCATTTT.

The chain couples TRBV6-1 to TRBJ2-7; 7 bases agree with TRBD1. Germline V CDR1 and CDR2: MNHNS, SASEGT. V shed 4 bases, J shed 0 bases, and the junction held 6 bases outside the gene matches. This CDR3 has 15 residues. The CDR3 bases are TGTGCCAGCAGTGTGGGACAGACCCGCTCCTACGAGCAGTACTTC. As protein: CASSVGQTRSYEQYF.

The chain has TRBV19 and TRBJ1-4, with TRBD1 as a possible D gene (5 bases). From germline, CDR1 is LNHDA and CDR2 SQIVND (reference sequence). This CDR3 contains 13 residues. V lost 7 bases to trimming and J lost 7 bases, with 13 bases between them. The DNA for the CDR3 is TGTGCCAGTACCCGCCAGGGTCGTGAAAAACTGTTTTTT. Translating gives CASTRQGREKLFF.

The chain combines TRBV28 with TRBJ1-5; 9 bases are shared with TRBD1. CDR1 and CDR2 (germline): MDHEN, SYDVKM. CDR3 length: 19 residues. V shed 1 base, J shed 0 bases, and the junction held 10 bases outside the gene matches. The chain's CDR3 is CASSLLGGHRGRSNQPQHF. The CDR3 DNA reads TGTGCCAGCAGTTTATTAGGGGGGCACAGGGGGCGTAGCAATCAGCCCCAGCATTTT.

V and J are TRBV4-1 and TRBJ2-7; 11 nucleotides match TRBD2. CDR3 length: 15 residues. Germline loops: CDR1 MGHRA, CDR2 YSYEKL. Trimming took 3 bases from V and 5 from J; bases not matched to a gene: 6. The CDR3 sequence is CASSHVGLADHEQYF. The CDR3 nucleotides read TGCGCCAGCAGCCATGTGGGACTAGCGGACCACGAGCAGTACTTC.

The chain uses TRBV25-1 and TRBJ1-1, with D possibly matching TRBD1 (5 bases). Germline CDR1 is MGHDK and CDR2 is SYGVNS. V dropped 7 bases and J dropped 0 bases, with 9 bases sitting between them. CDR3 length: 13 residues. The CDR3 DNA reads TGTGCCAGCATGCAGGGCATGAACACTGAAGCTTTCTTT. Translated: CASMQGMNTEAFF.

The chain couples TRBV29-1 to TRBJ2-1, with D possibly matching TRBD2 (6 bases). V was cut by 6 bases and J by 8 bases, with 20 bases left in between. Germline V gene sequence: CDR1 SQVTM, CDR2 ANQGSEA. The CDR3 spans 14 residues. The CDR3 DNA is TGCAGCGTGGAGGACTATACTAGAGGCGATGAGCAGTTCTTC. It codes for CSVEDYTRGDEQFF.

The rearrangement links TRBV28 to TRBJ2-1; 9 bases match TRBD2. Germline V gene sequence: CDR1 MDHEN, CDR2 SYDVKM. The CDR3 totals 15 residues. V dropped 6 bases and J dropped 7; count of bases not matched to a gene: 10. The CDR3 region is CASSPQRGASNEQFF. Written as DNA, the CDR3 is TGTGCCAGCAGCCCACAGCGGGGGGCATCGAATGAGCAGTTCTTC.

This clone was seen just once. CDR3 protein: CASSRGQRANTGELFF. The CDR3 DNA is TGTGCCAGCAGCCGCGGACAGCGCGCGAACACCGGGGAGCTGTTTTTT. The chain couples TRBV5-8 to TRBJ2-2, with D perhaps TRBD1 (6 bases). The CDR3 runs to 16 residues. Germline values: CDR1 SGHTS, CDR2 YDEGEE. Trimming stripped 4 bases from V and 0 bases from J, with 13 bases between.

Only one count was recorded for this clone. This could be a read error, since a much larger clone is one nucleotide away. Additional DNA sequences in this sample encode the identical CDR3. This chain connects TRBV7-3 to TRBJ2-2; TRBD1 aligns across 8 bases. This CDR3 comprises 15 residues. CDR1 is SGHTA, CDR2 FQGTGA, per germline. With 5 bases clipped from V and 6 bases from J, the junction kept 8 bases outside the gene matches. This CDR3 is CASSPGQGLPGELFF. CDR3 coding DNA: TGTGCCAGCAGCCCCGGACAGGGATTACCCGGGGAGCTGTTTTTT. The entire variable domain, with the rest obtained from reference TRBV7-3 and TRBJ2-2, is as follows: GAGVSQTPSNKVTEKGKYVELRCDPISGHTALYWYRQSLGQGPEFLIYFQGTGAADDSGLPNDRFFAVRPEGSVSTLKIQRTERGDSAVYLCASSPGQGLPGELFFGEGSRLTVL.

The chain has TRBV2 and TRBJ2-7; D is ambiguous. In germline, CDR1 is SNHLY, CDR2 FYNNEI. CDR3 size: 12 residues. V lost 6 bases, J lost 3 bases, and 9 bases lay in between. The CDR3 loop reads CASRADGYEQYF. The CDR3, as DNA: TGTGCCAGCAGGGCGGACGGCTACGAGCAGTACTTC.

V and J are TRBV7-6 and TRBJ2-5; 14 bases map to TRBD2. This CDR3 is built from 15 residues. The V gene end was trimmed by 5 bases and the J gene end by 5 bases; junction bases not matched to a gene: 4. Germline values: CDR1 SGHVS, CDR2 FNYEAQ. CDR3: CASSPGTSGSETQYF. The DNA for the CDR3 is TGTGCCAGCAGCCCTGGGACTAGCGGGAGTGAGACCCAGTACTTC.

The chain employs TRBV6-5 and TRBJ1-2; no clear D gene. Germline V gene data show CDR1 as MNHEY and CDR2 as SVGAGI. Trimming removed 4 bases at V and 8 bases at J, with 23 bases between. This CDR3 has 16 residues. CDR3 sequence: CASSSAPSLRMRGYTF. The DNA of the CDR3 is TGTGCCAGCAGTTCTGCCCCGTCCCTACGAATGAGGGGCTACACCTTC.

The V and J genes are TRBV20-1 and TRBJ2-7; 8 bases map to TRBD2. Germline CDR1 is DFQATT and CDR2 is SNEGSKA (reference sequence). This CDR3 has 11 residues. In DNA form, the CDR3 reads TGCAGGGGAGAAGCGGGGGAAGAGCAGTACTTC. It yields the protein CRGEAGEEQYF.

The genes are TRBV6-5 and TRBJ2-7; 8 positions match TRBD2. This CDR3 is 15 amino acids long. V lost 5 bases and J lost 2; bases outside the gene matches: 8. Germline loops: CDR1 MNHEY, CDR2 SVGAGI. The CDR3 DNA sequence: TGTGCCAGCAGTGCTGAGCGGGGGACGACCTACGAGCAGTACTTC. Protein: CASSAERGTTYEQYF.